Detailed here is one TCR beta chain. Its antigen is currently unknown. The data were taken from a study of CXCR3-negative and CXCR3-positive naive CD8 T cells. Broader study findings: CXCR3-negative naive cells had less hydrophobic TRB CDR3s than did CXCR3-positive naive cells.

The authors prepared UMI-labeled TRB cDNA libraries by 5' RACE. After re-calling the 5' RACE reads, TCRdb lists one entry per CDR3 protein, DNA absent. This table holds around 160,000 distinct CDR3 sequences. The CDR3 sequence is 13 residues long. Germline CDR1 and CDR2: SQVTM and ANQGSEA. The specimen was naive CXCR3+ CD8+ T cells from blood. Documented subset: CD45RO-CCR7+CD27+CD95- naive CD8+ T cells expressing CXCR3 (TNR3+). V gene TRBV29-1 combines with J gene TRBJ2-2; absent DNA, TCRdb's TRBD1 call cannot be checked. This clonotype was sampled from a human donor in good health. Some clones in this sample may be carry-over from other donors' samples. CDR3 sequence: CSVEQGGPGELFF.